This T cell receptor (beta chain) was observed in a study of tumor and adjacent non-tumor tissue in lung cancer. Overall study context: Each sample yielded 4 million to 4.5 million productive TCRbeta reads on average.

Study-level points and caveats: In normal lung, the top 100 clones were significantly more dominant than in tumor. Tumor TCR diversity, when higher, was linked to shorter survival.

The template was RNA from unsorted bulk tissue. Between August and November 2014, newly diagnosed, chemotherapy-naive lung cancer patients underwent thoracic surgery in China. A word on this clonotype: Its antigen is undetermined. At one boundary the junction diverges from the germline segment, which might be a read error.

Three rounds of nested PCR, following a modified ARM-PCR protocol, produced the TCRbeta library. Each CDR3 protein is one row after TCRdb ran MiXCR on the multiplex PCR reads. The data show about 80,000 distinct CDR3 sequences, over 75% seen once. This TCR was sampled from a woman between 45 and 65 years old with non-small cell lung cancer. Sequencing was carried out using lung tumor tissue.

The CDR3 DNA follows: TGCAGTGCTTCCCGGGACAGGGGTGATGAGCAATTCTTC. Its protein product is CSASRDRGDEQFF. This sequence joins TRBV20-1 and TRBJ2-1, with 10 bases fitting TRBD1. This CDR3 has 13 amino acids. Germline CDR1 is DFQATT and CDR2 is SNEGSKA (reference sequence).